This TCR beta chain was found in a study of T cells after yellow fever vaccination. Whole-study findings and limits: FACS-sorted repertoires might harbor abundant contaminating clonotypes from the bulk population.

This clonotype was counted only a few times. Its matching antigen is unknown. 5'RACE template switching produced TCR cDNA carrying a universal primer site and UMIs. TCRdb called the 5' RACE reads again in MiXCR, with one record for every CDR3 protein. The sample yields some 300,000 distinct CDR3 sequences, 8.7% seen once. Germline CDR1 is SGHRS and CDR2 is YFSETQ. The V gene end was trimmed by 4 bases and the J gene end by 5 bases; junction bases not matched to a gene: 3. This CDR3 contains 14 residues. The chain carries TRBV5-1 and TRBJ1-6; 7 positions agree with TRBD1. The material was CD4+ T cells sorted from PBMCs, obtained 5 days after the yellow fever booster vaccination. The clonotype comes from a man younger than 35 who received the YFV17D yellow fever vaccine. The CDR3 region is CASSGDRHNSPLHF. The CDR3 nucleotides read TGCGCCAGCAGCGGGGACAGACATAATTCACCCCTCCACTTT.